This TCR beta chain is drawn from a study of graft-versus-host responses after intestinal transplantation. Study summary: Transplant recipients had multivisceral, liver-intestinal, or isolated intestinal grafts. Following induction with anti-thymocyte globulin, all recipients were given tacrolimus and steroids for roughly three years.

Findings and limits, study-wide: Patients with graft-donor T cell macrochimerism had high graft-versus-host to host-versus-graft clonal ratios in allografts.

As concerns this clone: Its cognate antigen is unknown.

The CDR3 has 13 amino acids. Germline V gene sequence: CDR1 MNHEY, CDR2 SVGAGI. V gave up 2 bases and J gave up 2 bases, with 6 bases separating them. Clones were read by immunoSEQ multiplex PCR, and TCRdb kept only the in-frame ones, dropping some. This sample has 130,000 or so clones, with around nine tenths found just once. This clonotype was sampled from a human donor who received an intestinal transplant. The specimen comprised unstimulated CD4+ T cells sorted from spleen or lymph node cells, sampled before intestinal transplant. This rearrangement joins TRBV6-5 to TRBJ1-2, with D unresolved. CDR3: CASSYRRNYGYTF. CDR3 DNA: TGTGCCAGCAGTTACCGGAGGAACTATGGCTACACCTTC.